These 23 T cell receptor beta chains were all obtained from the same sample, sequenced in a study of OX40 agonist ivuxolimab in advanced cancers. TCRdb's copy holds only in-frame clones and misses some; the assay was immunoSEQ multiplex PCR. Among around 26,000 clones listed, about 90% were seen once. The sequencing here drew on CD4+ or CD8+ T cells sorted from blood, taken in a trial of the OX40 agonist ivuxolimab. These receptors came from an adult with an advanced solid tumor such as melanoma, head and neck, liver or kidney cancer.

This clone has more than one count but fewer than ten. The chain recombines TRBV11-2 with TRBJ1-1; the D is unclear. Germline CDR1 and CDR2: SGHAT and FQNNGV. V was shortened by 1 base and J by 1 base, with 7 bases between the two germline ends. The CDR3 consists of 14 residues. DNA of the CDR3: TGTGCCAGCAGCTTAGCGGGAGGGAACACTGAAGCTTTCTTT. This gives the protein CASSLAGGNTEAFF.

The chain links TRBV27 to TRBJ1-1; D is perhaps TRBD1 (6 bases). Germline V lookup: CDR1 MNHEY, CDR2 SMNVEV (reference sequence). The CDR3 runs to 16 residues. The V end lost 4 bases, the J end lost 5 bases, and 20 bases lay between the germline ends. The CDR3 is CASSSPYREGWTEAFF. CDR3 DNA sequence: TGTGCCAGCAGTTCTCCCTACAGGGAAGGTTGGACTGAAGCTTTCTTT.

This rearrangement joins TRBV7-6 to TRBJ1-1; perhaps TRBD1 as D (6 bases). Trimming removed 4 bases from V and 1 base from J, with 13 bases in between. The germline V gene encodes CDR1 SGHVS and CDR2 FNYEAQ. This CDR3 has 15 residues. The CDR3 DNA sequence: TGTGCCAGCAGCTCATCAGGGGACTCGAACACTGAAGCTTTCTTT. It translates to CASSSSGDSNTEAFF. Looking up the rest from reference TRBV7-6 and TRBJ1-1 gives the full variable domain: GAGVSQSPRYKVTKRGQDVALRCDPISGHVSLYWYRQALGQGPEFLTYFNYEAQQDKSGLPNDRFSAERPEGSISTLTIQRTEQRDSAMYRCASSSSGDSNTEAFFGQGTRLTVV.

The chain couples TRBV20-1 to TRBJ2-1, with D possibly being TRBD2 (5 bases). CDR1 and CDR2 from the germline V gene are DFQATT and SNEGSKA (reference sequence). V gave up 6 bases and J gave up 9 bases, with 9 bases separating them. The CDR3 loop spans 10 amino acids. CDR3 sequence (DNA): TGCAGTGCGATAGAGGGTGAGCAGTTCTTC. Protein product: CSAIEGEQFF.

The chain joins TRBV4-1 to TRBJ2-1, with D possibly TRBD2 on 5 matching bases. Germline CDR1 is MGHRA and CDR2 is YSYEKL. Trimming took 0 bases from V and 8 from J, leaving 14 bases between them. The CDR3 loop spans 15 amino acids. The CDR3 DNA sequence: TGCGCCAGCAGCCAAGAAATGGGAGAGAGGGATGAGCAGTTCTTC. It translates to CASSQEMGERDEQFF.

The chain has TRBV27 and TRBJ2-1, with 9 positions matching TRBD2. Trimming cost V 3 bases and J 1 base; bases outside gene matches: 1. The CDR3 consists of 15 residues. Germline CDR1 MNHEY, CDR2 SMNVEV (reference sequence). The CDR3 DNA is TGTGCCAGCAGTTTCGCGGGAGGGTCCTACAATGAGCAGTTCTTC. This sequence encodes CASSFAGGSYNEQFF.

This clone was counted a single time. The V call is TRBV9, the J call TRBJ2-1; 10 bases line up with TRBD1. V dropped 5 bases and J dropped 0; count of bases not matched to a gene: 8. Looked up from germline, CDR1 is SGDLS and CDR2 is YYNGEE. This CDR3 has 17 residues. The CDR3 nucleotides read TGTGCCAGCAGGTCAGTCCGGGACAGGGGCTCCTACAATGAGCAGTTCTTC. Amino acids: CASRSVRDRGSYNEQFF.

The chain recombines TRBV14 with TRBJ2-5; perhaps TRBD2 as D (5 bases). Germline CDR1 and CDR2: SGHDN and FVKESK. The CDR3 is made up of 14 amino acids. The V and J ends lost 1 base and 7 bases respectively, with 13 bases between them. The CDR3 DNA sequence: TGTGCCAGCAGCCAAGTCGCTCGAGGAGGGACCCAGTACTTC. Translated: CASSQVARGGTQYF.

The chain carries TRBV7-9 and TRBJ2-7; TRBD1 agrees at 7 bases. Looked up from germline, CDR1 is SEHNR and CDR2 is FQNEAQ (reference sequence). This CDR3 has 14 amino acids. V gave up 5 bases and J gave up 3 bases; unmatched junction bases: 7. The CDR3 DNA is TGTGCCAGCAGCGACCAAGGGGGCTTCTACGAGCAGTACTTC. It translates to CASSDQGGFYEQYF.

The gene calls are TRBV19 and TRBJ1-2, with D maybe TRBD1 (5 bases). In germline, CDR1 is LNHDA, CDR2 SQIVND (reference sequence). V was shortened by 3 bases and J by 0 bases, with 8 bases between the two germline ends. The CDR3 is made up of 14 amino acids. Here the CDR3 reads CASSMGGANYGYTF. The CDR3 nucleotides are TGTGCCAGTAGTATGGGGGGAGCTAACTATGGCTACACCTTC. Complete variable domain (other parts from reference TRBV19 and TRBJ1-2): DGGITQSPKYLFRKEGQNVTLSCEQNLNHDAMYWYRQDPGQGLRLIYYSQIVNDFQKGDIAEGYSVSREKKESFPLTVTSAQKNPTAFYLCASSMGGANYGYTFGSGTRLTVV.

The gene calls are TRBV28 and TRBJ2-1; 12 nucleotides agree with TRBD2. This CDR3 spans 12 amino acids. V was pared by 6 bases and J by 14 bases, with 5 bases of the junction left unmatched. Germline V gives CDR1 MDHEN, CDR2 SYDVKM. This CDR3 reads CASRTSGRSEFF. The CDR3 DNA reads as TGTGCCAGCAGAACTAGCGGGAGGAGCGAGTTCTTC. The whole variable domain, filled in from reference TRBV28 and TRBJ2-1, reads DVKVTQSSRYLVKRTGEKVFLECVQDMDHENMFWYRQDPGLGLRLIYFSYDVKMKEKGDIPEGYSVSREKKERFSLILESASTNQTSMYLCASRTSGRSEFFGPGTRLTVL.

For the CDR3, the DNA is TGCGCCAGCAGTGGAGGACGGGGTCAGCCCCAGCATTTT. It codes for CASSGGRGQPQHF. The chain has TRBV10-2 and TRBJ1-5, with no clear D. The CDR3 runs 13 residues. The V gene lost 4 bases and the J gene lost 6 bases, with 10 bases spanning the gap. Germline loops: CDR1 WSHSY, CDR2 SAAADI.

The CDR3 sequence: CASSFGTGGLQETQYF. The CDR3 coding sequence is TGTGCCAGCAGCTTCGGGACAGGGGGCCTTCAAGAGACCCAGTACTTC. The genes are TRBV7-6 and TRBJ2-5; 12 nucleotides align to TRBD1. Germline-derived CDR1 and CDR2 are SGHVS and FNYEAQ. Germline trimming cut 3 bases from V and 2 bases from J; bases unmatched to any gene: 4. CDR3 length equals 16 residues. Based on the CDR3 plus reference TRBV7-6 and TRBJ2-5, the full variable domain is GAGVSQSPRYKVTKRGQDVALRCDPISGHVSLYWYRQALGQGPEFLTYFNYEAQQDKSGLPNDRFSAERPEGSISTLTIQRTEQRDSAMYRCASSFGTGGLQETQYFGPGTRLLVL.

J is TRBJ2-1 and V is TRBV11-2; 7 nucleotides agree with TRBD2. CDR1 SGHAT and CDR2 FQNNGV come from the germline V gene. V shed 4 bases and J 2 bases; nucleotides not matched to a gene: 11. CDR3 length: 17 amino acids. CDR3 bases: TGTGCCAGCAGCTCCGTAAATAGCGGGTACACCTACAATGAGCAGTTCTTC. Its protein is CASSSVNSGYTYNEQFF. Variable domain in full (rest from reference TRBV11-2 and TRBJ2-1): EAGVAQSPRYKIIEKRQSVAFWCNPISGHATLYWYQQILGQGPKLLIQFQNNGVVDDSQLPKDRFSAERLKGVDSTLKIQPAKLEDSAVYLCASSSVNSGYTYNEQFFGPGTRLTVL.

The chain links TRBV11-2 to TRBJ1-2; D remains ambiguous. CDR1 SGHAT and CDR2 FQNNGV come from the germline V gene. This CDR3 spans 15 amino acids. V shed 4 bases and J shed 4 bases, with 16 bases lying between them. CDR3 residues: CASSSAEGAFYGYTF. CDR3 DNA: TGTGCCAGCAGCTCTGCCGAGGGCGCTTTCTATGGCTACACCTTC.

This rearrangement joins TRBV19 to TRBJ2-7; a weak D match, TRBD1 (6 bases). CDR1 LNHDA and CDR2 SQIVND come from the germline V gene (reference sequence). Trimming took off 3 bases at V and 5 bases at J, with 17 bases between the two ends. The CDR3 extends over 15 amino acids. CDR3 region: CASSIRGRGIDEQYF. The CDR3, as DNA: TGTGCCAGTAGTATTAGGGGCAGGGGTATCGACGAGCAGTACTTC.

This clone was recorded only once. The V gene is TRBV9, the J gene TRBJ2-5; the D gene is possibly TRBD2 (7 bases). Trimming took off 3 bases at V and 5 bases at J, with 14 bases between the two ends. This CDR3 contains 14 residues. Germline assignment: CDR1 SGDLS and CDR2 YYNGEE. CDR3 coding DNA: TGTGCCAGCAGCGAAGAGGGGAGGGGGGAGACCCAGTACTTC. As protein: CASSEEGRGETQYF.

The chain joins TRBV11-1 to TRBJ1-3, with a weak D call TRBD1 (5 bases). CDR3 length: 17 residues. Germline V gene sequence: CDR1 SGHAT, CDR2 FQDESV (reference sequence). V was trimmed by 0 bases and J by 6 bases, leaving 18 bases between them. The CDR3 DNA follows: TGTGCCAGCAGCTTAGCTTTTTCCGGGGGATTGCAAAACACCATATATTTT. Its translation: CASSLAFSGGLQNTIYF.

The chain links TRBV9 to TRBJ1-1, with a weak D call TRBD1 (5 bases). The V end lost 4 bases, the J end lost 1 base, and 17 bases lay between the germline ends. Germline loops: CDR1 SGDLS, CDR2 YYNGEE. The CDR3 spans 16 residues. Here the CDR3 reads CASSPPGVTGNTEAFF. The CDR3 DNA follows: TGTGCCAGCAGCCCCCCCGGGGTTACAGGGAACACTGAAGCTTTCTTT. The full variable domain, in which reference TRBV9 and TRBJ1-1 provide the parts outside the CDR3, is DSGVTQTPKHLITATGQRVTLRCSPRSGDLSVYWYQQSLDQGLQFLIQYYNGEERAKGNILERFSAQQFPDLHSELNLSSLELGDSALYFCASSPPGVTGNTEAFFGQGTRLTVV.

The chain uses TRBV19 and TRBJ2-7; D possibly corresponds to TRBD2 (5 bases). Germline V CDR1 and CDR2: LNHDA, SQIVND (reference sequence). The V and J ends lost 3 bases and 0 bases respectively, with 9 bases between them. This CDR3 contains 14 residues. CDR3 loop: CASSMFGVSYEQYF. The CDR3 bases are TGTGCCAGTAGTATGTTCGGGGTCTCCTACGAGCAGTACTTC.

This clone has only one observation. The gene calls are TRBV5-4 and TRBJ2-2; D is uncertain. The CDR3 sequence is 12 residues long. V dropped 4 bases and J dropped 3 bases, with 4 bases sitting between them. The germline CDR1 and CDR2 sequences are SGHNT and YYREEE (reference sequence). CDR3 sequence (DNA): TGTGCCAGCAGCCCCGACACCGGGGAGCTGTTTTTT. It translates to CASSPDTGELFF.

The CDR3 nucleotides read TGTGCCAGCAGCCCCCCAGGGGCGCGCTACGAGCAGTACTTC. Its translation: CASSPPGARYEQYF. The chain recombines TRBV5-4 with TRBJ2-7; perhaps TRBD1 as D (6 bases). V dropped 4 bases and J dropped 3 bases, with 14 bases sitting between them. The CDR3 is 14 amino acids. The germline V gene encodes CDR1 SGHNT and CDR2 YYREEE (reference sequence).

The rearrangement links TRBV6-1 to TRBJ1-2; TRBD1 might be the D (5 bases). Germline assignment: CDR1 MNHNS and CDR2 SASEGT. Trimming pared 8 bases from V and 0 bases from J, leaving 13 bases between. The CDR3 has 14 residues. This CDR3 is CASDLRGTNYGYTF. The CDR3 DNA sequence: TGTGCCAGCGACCTGCGGGGGACTAACTATGGCTACACCTTC.